The entry below describes one TCR beta chain. The data were taken from a study of T-cell memory formation after mild COVID-19. A single record per CDR3 protein comes from TCRdb applying MiXCR to the 5' RACE reads. Here the sample spans almost 250,000 distinct CDR3 sequences, approximately 15% being singletons. This clonotype was sampled from an adult woman who had mild COVID-19 (a few samples of this study predate the infection). Cell type and time point are not known. Material: PBMCs or a T cell subset sorted from them (not recorded which).

Here the CDR3 reads CASQGDRALRPNYGYTF. The CDR3 region has the DNA TGTGCCAGCCAAGGGGACAGGGCCCTTCGTCCTAACTATGGCTACACCTTC. The rearrangement joins TRBV6-1 to TRBJ1-2, with 9 bases identical to TRBD1. Germline assignment: CDR1 MNHNS and CDR2 SASEGT. V dropped 8 bases and J dropped 0; count of bases not matched to a gene: 13. The CDR3 extends over 17 amino acids.